This TCR beta chain is from a study of T cells expressing NK-cell markers. TCRdb re-called the 5' RACE reads, yielding one record per CDR3 amino acid sequence without DNA. The sample has around 380,000 distinct CDR3 sequences; the top ten hold approximately 12%. This CDR3 has 17 residues. Germline V gene sequence: CDR1 SGHTA, CDR2 FQGNSA. This clonotype was sampled from a woman in her forties or fifties in good health. Material: blood T cells: a sorted CD56 or NKG2C T cell subset, CD4+ or CD8+ T cells, or bulk PBMC T cells (not recorded which). This chain uses TRBV7-2 with TRBJ2-1; TCRdb names TRBD1, which stays unverified in the absence of DNA. The CDR3 loop reads CASSLVSNRLTYNEQFF. The variable domain in full, with the rest retrieved from reference TRBV7-2 and TRBJ2-1, is GAGVSQSPSNKVTEKGKDVELRCDPISGHTALYWYRQSLGQGLEFLIYFQGNSAPDKSGLPSDRFSAERTGGSVSTLTIQRTQQEDSAVYLCASSLVSNRLTYNEQFFGPGTRLTVL.